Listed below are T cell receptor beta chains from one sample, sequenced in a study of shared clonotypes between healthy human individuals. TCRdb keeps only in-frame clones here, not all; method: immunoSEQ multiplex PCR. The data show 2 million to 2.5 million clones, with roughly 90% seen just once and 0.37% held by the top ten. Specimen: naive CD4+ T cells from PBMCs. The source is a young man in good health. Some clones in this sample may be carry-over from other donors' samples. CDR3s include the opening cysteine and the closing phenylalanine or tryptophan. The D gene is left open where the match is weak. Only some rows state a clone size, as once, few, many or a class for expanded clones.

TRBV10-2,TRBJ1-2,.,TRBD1,TGCGCCAGCAGTGACAGGGGGAGCTATGGCTACACCTTC,CASSDRGSYGYTF
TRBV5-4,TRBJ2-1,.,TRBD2,TGTGCCAGCAGCTTATGGCTAGCGGCGTACAATGAGCAGTTCTTC,CASSLWLAAYNEQFF
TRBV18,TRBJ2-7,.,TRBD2,TGTGCCAGCTCACCCCCTAGCGGGAGCATTAGGGAGCAGTACTTC,CASSPPSGSIREQYF
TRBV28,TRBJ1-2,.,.,TGTGCCAGCAGGACGACACGACTCGGGGGCTACACCTTC,CASRTTRLGGYTF
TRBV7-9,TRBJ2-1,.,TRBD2,TGTGCCAGCAGCGACGGGACTAGTTTATGGGAGCAGTTCTTC,CASSDGTSLWEQFF
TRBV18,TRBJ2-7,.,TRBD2,TGTGCCAGCTCACCGGGAACCGGGACTAGCGGGGGCGAGCAGTACTTC,CASSPGTGTSGGEQYF
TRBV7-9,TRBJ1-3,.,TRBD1,TGTGCCAGCAGCTTAGCCCACGCAGGGGGAGGAAACACCATATATTTT,CASSLAHAGGGNTIYF
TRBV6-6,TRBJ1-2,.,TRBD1,TGTGCCACCGCGGACAGGGCCAACTATGGCTACACCTTC,CATADRANYGYTF
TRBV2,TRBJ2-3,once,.,TGTGCCAGCAGTGTTGAGCGAACTAGCACAGATACGCAGTATTTT,CASSVERTSTDTQYF
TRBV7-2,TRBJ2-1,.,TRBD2,TGTGCCAGCAGCGTCGGGACTAGCAATGAGCAGTTCTTC,CASSVGTSNEQFF
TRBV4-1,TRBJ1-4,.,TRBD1,TGCGCCAGCAGCCCACTTACAGGGGGCCGGGTTGCAACTAATGAAAAACTGTTTTTT,CASSPLTGGRVATNEKLFF
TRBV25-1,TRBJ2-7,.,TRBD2,TGTGCCAGCAGTGCCCGGACTAGCTCGGGGGAGCAGTACTTC,CASSARTSSGEQYF
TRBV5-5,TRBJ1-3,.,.,TGTGCCAGCATCGTGGCCTTACACCTCTCTGGAAACACCATATATTTT,CASIVALHLSGNTIYF
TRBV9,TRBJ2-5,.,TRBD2,TGTGCCAGCAGCGTAGGACTAGCTCAAGAGACCCAGTACTTC,CASSVGLAQETQYF
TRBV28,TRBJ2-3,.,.,TGTGCCACCTCCCCGGGACGTCGCACAGATACGCAGTATTTT,CATSPGRRTDTQYF
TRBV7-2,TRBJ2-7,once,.,TGTGCCAGCAGCTCCCCCCGGCGCGACGAGCAGTACTTC,CASSSPRRDEQYF
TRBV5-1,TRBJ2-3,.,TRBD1,TGCGCCAGCAGCGGGCAGGGGGCGTCGATACATACGCAGTATTTT,CASSGQGASIHTQYF
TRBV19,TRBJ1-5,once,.,TGTGCCAGTAAAAGTAGCAATCAGCCCCAGCATTTT,CASKSSNQPQHF
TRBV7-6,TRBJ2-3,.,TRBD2,TGTGCCAGCAGCGTAAAACTAGCGGGAGTAAGAGATACGCAGTATTTT,CASSVKLAGVRDTQYF
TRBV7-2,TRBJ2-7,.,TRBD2,TGTGCCAGCAGCCGACAGCGGGAGCTCGAGCAGTACTTC,CASSRQRELEQYF
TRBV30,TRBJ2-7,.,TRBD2,TGTGCCTGGAGCGGACTAGCGGGAGTGGGGGAGCAGTACTTC,CAWSGLAGVGEQYF
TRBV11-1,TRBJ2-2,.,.,TGTGCCAGCAGCTTAGGTCGGGGAATCGGGGAGCTGTTTTTT,CASSLGRGIGELFF
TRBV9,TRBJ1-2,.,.,TGTGCCAGCAGCGTTCCGGTAAACTATGGCTACACCTTC,CASSVPVNYGYTF
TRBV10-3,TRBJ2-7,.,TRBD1,TGTGCCATCACTCGGACAGGGCGGCCCTACGAGCAGTACTTC,CAITRTGRPYEQYF
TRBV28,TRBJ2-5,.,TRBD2,TGTGCCAGCAGCGCCTTCCGGGACTACCTTCGTCAGACCCAGTACTTC,CASSAFRDYLRQTQYF
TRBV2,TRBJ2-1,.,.,TGTGCCAGCAGTCGACAGGTCAATGAGCAGTTCTTC,CASSRQVNEQFF
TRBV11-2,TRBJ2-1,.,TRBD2,TGTGCCAGCGGACCGGGAGGGATTTCCTACAATGAGCAGTTCTTC,CASGPGGISYNEQFF
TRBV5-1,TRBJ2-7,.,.,TGCGCCAGCAGCTTGGCCCAGGGACGGGGAGCCTACGAGCAGTACTTC,CASSLAQGRGAYEQYF
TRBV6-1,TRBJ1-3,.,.,TGTGCCAGCAGTGAAGCGCTGGGATCAACTGGAAACACCATATATTTT,CASSEALGSTGNTIYF
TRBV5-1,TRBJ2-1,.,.,TGCGCCAGCAGCTTGGCCTCGGGGAGATGGGACTACAATGAGCAGTTCTTC,CASSLASGRWDYNEQFF
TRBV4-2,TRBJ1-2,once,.,TGTGCCAGCAGCCAAGAACGGCAGGGGTCCTATGGCTACACCTTC,CASSQERQGSYGYTF
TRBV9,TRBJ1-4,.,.,TGTGCCAGCAGCGTAGGGCAGGGGCCCGGCGGTGCAACTAATGAAAAACTGTTTTTT,CASSVGQGPGGATNEKLFF
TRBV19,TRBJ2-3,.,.,TGTGCCAGTAGTTGGCAACGCTCCACAGATACGCAGTATTTT,CASSWQRSTDTQYF
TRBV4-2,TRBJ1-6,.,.,TGTGCCAGCAGCTATCAGGGCCATGGGAATTCACCCCTCCACTTT,CASSYQGHGNSPLHF
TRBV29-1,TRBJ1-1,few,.,TGCAGCGTTGCTGGGACTGAAGCTTTCTTT,CSVAGTEAFF
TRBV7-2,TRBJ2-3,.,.,TGTGCCAGCAGCTTAGCTGGGTCCGGAGGGGGGAACACAGATACGCAGTATTTT,CASSLAGSGGGNTDTQYF
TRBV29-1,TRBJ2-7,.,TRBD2,TGCAGCGTACTGACTAGCGGGAACTCCTACGAGCAGTACTTC,CSVLTSGNSYEQYF